The clone carrying this T cell receptor beta chain showed up just once. The sample is drawn from a study of cytomegalovirus exposure and HLA in healthy donors. Germline V gives CDR1 LNHNV, CDR2 YYDKDF (reference sequence). Trimming left V 4 bases short and J 6 bases short, with 12 bases between. The CDR3 is 13 amino acids. The PCR contained 60 Vbeta and 13 Jbeta primers. Assay: immunoSEQ multiplex PCR; the TCRdb copy retains only in-frame clones and omits some. Here the sample spans 150,000 to 160,000 clones, approximately 82% being singletons. This TCR came from a woman aged 45-65 years in good health and CMV-seropositive. This sequence joins TRBV15 and TRBJ1-2; D is unclear. Sequenced input: PBMCs. The CDR3, as DNA: TGTGCCACCAGCATTAGCCGTAATAATGGCTACACCTTC. Translated: CATSISRNNGYTF.